This T cell receptor beta chain was sequenced in a study of T-cell reconstitution after alpha-beta-depleted transplantation in children. Library preparation (for TCRbeta) was performed with unique molecular identifiers. TCRdb re-derived calls from the PCR reads in MiXCR, one entry per CDR3 protein. This sample has 100,000 to 120,000 distinct CDR3 sequences, with 10% to 13% found just once. In its sample, this clonotype was seen many times. V dropped 6 bases and J dropped 6; count of bases not matched to a gene: 14. The germline V gene encodes CDR1 DFQATT and CDR2 SNEGSKA (reference sequence). The CDR3 runs to 17 residues.

This chain links TRBV20-1 with TRBJ2-2, with 12 bases aligning to TRBD2. This specimen was PBMCs from the stem cell graft donor, taken from the stem cell graft. This TCR derives from a human donor who donated a stem cell graft to a child with acute lymphoblastic leukemia. Here the CDR3 DNA reads TGCAGTGCCCAGACTAGCGGGGGAACCGGGGGCGCCGGGGAGCTGTTTTTT. This gives the protein CSAQTSGGTGGAGELFF.